Described below is a single T cell receptor beta chain sequence and its context. Its cognate antigen is unknown. CDR3 size: 15 residues. The germline V and J ends were trimmed by 2 bases and 7 bases, with 18 bases remaining between them. The germline V gene has CDR1 MNHNY and CDR2 SVGAGI (reference sequence). The sample belongs to a study of blood T cells in healthy people across ages. Combining a sample-barcoded 5' primer with a J-beta primer mix, a second PCR ran for roughly 7 to 11 cycles. TCRdb fed the 5' RACE reads into MiXCR, producing one record per CDR3 protein. The sample includes around 690,000 distinct CDR3 sequences, approximately 59% seen only once; the top ten take over 30%. Study outcomes and limitations: Naive CD4+ cell counts and diversity both ran higher in long-lived than in aged donors. Unsorted PBMCs prevented conclusive naive versus antigen-experienced comparison.

Peripheral blood from each donor was collected in a volume of roughly 9.8 milliliters. Isolating PBMCs gave at least 7 million of these cells per sample. The sequenced sample consisted of blood. This clonotype was obtained from a man aged 55 to 69 in good health. This chain uses TRBV6-6 with TRBJ2-7, with D uncertain. The CDR3 is CASSYTTLRAWEQYF. The CDR3 region has the DNA TGTGCCAGCAGTTACACCACGCTAAGGGCTTGGGAGCAGTACTTC.